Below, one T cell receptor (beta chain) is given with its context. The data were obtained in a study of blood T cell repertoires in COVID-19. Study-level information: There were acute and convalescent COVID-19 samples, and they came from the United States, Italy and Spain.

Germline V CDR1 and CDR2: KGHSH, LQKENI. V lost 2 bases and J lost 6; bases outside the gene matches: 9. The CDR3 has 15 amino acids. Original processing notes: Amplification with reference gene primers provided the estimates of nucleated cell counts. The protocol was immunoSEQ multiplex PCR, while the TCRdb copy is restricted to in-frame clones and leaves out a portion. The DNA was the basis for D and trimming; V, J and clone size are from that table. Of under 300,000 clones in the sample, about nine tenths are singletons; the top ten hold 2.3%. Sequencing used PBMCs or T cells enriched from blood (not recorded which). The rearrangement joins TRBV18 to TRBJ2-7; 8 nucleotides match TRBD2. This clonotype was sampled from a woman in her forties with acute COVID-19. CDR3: CASSPGGLDPPEQYF. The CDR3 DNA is TGTGCCAGCTCACCAGGGGGACTAGATCCTCCCGAGCAGTACTTC.